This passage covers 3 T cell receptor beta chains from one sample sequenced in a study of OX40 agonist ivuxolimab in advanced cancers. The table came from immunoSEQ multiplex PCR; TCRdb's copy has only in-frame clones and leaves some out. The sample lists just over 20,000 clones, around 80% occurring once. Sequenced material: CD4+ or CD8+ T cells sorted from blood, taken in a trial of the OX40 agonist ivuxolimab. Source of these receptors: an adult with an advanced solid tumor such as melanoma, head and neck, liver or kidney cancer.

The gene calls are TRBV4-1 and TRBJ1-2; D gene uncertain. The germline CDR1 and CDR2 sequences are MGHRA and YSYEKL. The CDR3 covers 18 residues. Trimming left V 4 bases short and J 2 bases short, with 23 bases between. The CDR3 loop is CASSPDDRSVRLNYGYTF. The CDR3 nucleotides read TGCGCCAGCAGCCCGGACGACCGGTCCGTTCGATTAAACTATGGCTACACCTTC.

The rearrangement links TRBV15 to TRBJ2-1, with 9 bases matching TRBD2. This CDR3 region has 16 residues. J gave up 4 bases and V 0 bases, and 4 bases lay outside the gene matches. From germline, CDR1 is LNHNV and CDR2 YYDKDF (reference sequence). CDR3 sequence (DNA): TGTGCCACCAGCAGAGATGGCACTAGCGGGTACAATGAGCAGTTCTTC. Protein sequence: CATSRDGTSGYNEQFF.

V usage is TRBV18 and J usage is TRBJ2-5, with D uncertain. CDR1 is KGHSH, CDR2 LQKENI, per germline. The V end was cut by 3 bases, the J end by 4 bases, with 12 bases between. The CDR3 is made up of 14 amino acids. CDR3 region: CASSPGRDVETQYF. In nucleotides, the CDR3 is TGTGCCAGCTCACCCGGAAGGGATGTAGAGACCCAGTACTTC.